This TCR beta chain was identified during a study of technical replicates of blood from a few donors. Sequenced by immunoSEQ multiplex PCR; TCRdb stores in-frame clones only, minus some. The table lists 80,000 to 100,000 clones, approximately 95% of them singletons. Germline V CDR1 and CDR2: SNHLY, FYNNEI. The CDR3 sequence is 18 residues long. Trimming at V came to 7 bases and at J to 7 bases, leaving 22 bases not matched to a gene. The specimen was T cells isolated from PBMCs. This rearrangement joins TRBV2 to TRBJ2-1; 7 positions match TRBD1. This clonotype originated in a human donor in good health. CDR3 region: CASTFSQQGLRGRNEQFF. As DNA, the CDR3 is TGTGCCAGCACGTTTTCGCAACAGGGGCTTAGGGGTAGGAATGAGCAGTTCTTC.